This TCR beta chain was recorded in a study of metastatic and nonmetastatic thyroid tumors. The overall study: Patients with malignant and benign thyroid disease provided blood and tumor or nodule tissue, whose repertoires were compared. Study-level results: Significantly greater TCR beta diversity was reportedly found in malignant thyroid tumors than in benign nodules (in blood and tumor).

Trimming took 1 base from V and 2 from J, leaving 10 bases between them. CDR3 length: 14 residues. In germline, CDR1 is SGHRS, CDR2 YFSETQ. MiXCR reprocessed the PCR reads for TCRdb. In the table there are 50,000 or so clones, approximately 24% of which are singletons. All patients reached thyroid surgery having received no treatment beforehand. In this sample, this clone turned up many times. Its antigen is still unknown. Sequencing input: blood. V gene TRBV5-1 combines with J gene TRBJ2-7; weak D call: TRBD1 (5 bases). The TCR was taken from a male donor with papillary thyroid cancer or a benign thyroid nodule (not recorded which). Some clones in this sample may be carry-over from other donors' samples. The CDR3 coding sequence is TGCGCCAGCAGCTTGCTTCAGGGCGCCTACGAGCAGTACTTC. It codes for CASSLLQGAYEQYF. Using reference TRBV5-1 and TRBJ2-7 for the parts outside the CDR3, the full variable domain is KAGVTQTPRYLIKTRGQQVTLSCSPISGHRSVSWYQQTPGQGLQFLFEYFSETQRNKGNFPGRFSGRQFSNSRSEMNVSTLELGDSALYLCASSLLQGAYEQYFGPGTRLTVT.